Listed below are T cell receptor beta chains from one sample, sequenced in a study of T cell changes during pregnancy in multiple sclerosis. Profiling relied on immunoSEQ multiplex PCR, and the TCRdb table lists in-frame clones only, not all of them. The table has roughly 71,000 clones, roughly 90% seen once. The specimen was peripheral blood, collected in the first trimester of pregnancy. The receptor set was obtained from a female donor in good health, enrolled as a control in a pregnancy study. Both conserved end residues are part of each CDR3. D genes are given only for firm matches. Part of the rows lack a size; the others show once, few, many or a class for expanded clones.

TRBJ2-5,once,TRBV5-5,TRBD2,TGTGCCAGCAGCTCGGCTATAGCGGGGATTCTCCAAGAGACCCAGTACTTC,CASSSAIAGILQETQYF
TRBJ1-3,NA,TRBV7-2,NA,TGTGCCAGCAGCCAGAACAGGATCTCTGGAAACACCATATATTTT,CASSQNRISGNTIYF
TRBJ2-7,NA,TRBV7-9,TRBD2,TGTGCCAGCAGCTTAGTACTAGCGGGAGGTCAAATGTACTTC,CASSLVLAGGQMYF
TRBJ1-2,NA,TRBV5-1,TRBD1,TGCGCCAGCAGCTTGGGGCGCTTACAGGGGGCGTACGGCTACACCTTC,CASSLGRLQGAYGYTF
TRBJ1-1,NA,TRBV19,NA,TGTGCCAGTAGTCTAATGGGCAGCATGAACACTGAAGCTTTCTTT,CASSLMGSMNTEAFF
TRBJ2-7,NA,TRBV4-2,TRBD2,TGTGCCAGCAGCCAAGATGGGGGGGATAGGGCCTACGAGCAGTACTTC,CASSQDGGDRAYEQYF
TRBJ1-1,NA,TRBV5-6,NA,TGTGCCAGCAGCATTGGACTGATGAACACTGAAGCTTTCTTT,CASSIGLMNTEAFF
TRBJ1-2,NA,TRBV6-5,NA,TGTGCCAGCAGCCGATCGGGGGGGGGATATGGCTACACCTTC,CASSRSGGGYGYTF
TRBJ2-7,NA,TRBV7-9,NA,TGTGCCAGCAGCGACACCGCCCGGCAGGGCTACTTC,CASSDTARQGYF
TRBJ2-7,NA,TRBV5-1,TRBD2,TGCGCCAGCAGCGCCGGGGGGACTAGCGCAAACGAGCAGTACTTC,CASSAGGTSANEQYF
TRBJ2-3,NA,TRBV7-9,NA,TGTGCCAGCAGCTTAGGGACATTGCGAACAATGGATACGCAGTATTTT,CASSLGTLRTMDTQYF
TRBJ2-5,NA,TRBV6-1,NA,TGTGCCAGCAGTGAATTAGTGAAGGCGGGGACCCAGTACTTC,CASSELVKAGTQYF
TRBJ2-7,NA,TRBV25-1,NA,TGTGCCAGCAGTGAAGAGACTCGGATGTCCGAGCAGTACTTC,CASSEETRMSEQYF
TRBJ2-1,NA,TRBV29-1,NA,TGCAGCGTTGAAGTTGGATCTGGCGACAACCTGTGGTTCTTC,CSVEVGSGDNLWFF
TRBJ2-5,NA,TRBV5-1,TRBD2,TGCGCCAGCAGCTCGGGACTAGCGGGAGAGACCCAGTACTTC,CASSSGLAGETQYF
TRBJ2-7,many,TRBV6-1,TRBD2,TGTGCCAGCAGTGAACTAGCGGGAGACGCGGACGAGCAGTACTTC,CASSELAGDADEQYF
TRBJ1-3,NA,TRBV19,NA,TGTGCCAGTAGTATAGGCCTGTTCAGCTCTGGAAACACCATATATTTT,CASSIGLFSSGNTIYF
TRBJ2-7,NA,TRBV28,TRBD2,TGTGCCAGCAGCCGACTAGCGGGCGAAATCTACGAGCAGTACTTC,CASSRLAGEIYEQYF
TRBJ1-5,NA,TRBV4-1,TRBD1,TGCGCCAGCAGCCAAGAACCGGGACAGGGGAGCCAGCCCCAGCATTTT,CASSQEPGQGSQPQHF
TRBJ2-3,NA,TRBV5-4,TRBD2,TGTGCCAGCAGCTCCAAGCGGGAGGCATCAGATACGCAGTATTTT,CASSSKREASDTQYF
TRBJ2-1,NA,TRBV4-1,NA,TGCGCCAGCAGCCAACTAGATTTAATGGTCGTCAACAATGAGCAGTTCTTC,CASSQLDLMVVNNEQFF
TRBJ2-3,NA,TRBV29-1,NA,TGCAGCGCCAGTAGGGGGAGCACAGATACGCAGTATTTT,CSASRGSTDTQYF
TRBJ2-5,NA,TRBV2,NA,TGTGCCAGCAGTGATAGCAGGGGCCAAGAGACCCAGTACTTC,CASSDSRGQETQYF
TRBJ2-1,NA,TRBV2,TRBD1,TGTGCCAGCAGCGCCACAGGGGGGGAGCAGTTCTTC,CASSATGGEQFF
TRBJ2-3,NA,TRBV28,TRBD1,TGTGCCAGCAGCCTAGCGACAGGGGCACGTACAGATACGCAGTATTTT,CASSLATGARTDTQYF
TRBJ2-5,NA,TRBV6-1,NA,TGTGCCAGCAGGGACAGCTCGCTCGGGCGGGAGACCCAGTACTTC,CASRDSSLGRETQYF
TRBJ2-4,once,TRBV2,TRBD2,TGTGCCAGCAGGACTAGCGGGAGTATAGACATTCAGTACTTC,CASRTSGSIDIQYF
TRBJ2-3,large,TRBV4-1,NA,TGCGCCAGCAGCCCAAAAGGGGGATTTGGCACAGATACGCAGTATTTT,CASSPKGGFGTDTQYF
TRBJ1-4,NA,TRBV6-1,NA,TGTGCCAGCAGTCTACGACACCAGAATAATGAAAAACTGTTTTTT,CASSLRHQNNEKLFF
TRBJ2-7,NA,TRBV5-4,TRBD1,TGTGCCAGCAGCCCGGGACAGATAGCCTACGAGCAGTACTTC,CASSPGQIAYEQYF
TRBJ1-2,NA,TRBV18,TRBD1,TGTGCCAGCTCACAGGGGGCGCGTCAGGACTATGGCTACACCTTC,CASSQGARQDYGYTF
TRBJ2-1,NA,TRBV6-6,TRBD2,TGTGCCAGCAGCCGGGGGGATAGCTCCTACAATGAGCAGTTCTTC,CASSRGDSSYNEQFF
TRBJ2-2,NA,TRBV27,NA,TGTGCCAGCAGTTTACTCCCCGGGGAGCTGTTTTTT,CASSLLPGELFF
TRBJ2-7,NA,TRBV2,TRBD1,TGTGCCAGCACGGGACAGGGTGTCTCCTACGAGCAGTACTTC,CASTGQGVSYEQYF
TRBJ2-1,once,TRBV19,TRBD2,TGTGCCAGTAGGAGCGGGGGCAATGAGCAGTTCTTC,CASRSGGNEQFF
TRBJ2-5,once,TRBV5-1,TRBD2,TGCGCCAGCAGCTTCCCTTCCGGGACTAGCGGGACGGAGACCCAGTACTTC,CASSFPSGTSGTETQYF
TRBJ2-2,NA,TRBV27,TRBD1,TGTGCCAGCAGTTTAGGGACAGGGGGCGCCGGGGAGCTGTTTTTT,CASSLGTGGAGELFF
TRBJ1-1,NA,TRBV9,NA,TGTGCCAGCAGCGTTCAGGGAGGTGAAGCTTTCTTT,CASSVQGGEAFF
TRBJ2-2,NA,TRBV19,NA,TGTGCCAGTAGTTCCCGGGGAATTTACGCCGGGGAGCTGTTTTTT,CASSSRGIYAGELFF
TRBJ2-3,NA,TRBV14,TRBD2,TGTGCCAGCAGCCAAGATGGGCTAGCGGGAGGTATAGATACGCAGTATTTT,CASSQDGLAGGIDTQYF
TRBJ2-5,NA,TRBV5-1,NA,TGCGCCAGCAGCTTGGGGGCGGGTCAAGAGACCCAGTACTTC,CASSLGAGQETQYF
TRBJ2-3,NA,TRBV6-5,TRBD2,TGTGCCAGCAGTGTCCTAGCGGGAGAGACAGATACGCAGTATTTT,CASSVLAGETDTQYF
TRBJ2-1,NA,TRBV29-1,NA,TGCAGCGTGGGACAAGGTGCGTCCACTAGGACGAATGAGCAGTTCTTC,CSVGQGASTRTNEQFF
TRBJ2-7,NA,TRBV5-1,TRBD1,TGCGCCAGCAGCTCCGGGCAGGGGGCGAACGCTGGTAGAGACGAGCAGTACTTC,CASSSGQGANAGRDEQYF
TRBJ1-1,NA,TRBV5-1,NA,TGCGCCAGCAGCTTGGCACGGGGAGGCGGGAACACTGAAGCTTTCTTT,CASSLARGGGNTEAFF
TRBJ2-7,NA,TRBV6-1,NA,TGTGCCAGCAGTGAATTGGGCGATTCCTACGAGCAGTACTTC,CASSELGDSYEQYF
TRBJ1-2,NA,TRBV19,NA,TGTGCCAGTAGTATACATTCGGGGGGCTGGTTACGTGACTATGGCTACACCTTC,CASSIHSGGWLRDYGYTF
TRBJ2-7,NA,TRBV5-4,TRBD2,TGTGCCAGCAGCTTCGCTAGCGGCGCCTACGAGCAGTACTTC,CASSFASGAYEQYF
TRBJ1-4,few,TRBV2,TRBD1,TGTGCCAGCAGTGCTGACGGGACAGGGTTAAATGAAAAACTGTTTTTT,CASSADGTGLNEKLFF
TRBJ2-3,NA,TRBV2,NA,TGTGCCAGCAACGGGGGTAACCCAGGATGGGATACGCAGTATTTT,CASNGGNPGWDTQYF
TRBJ2-7,NA,TRBV28,NA,TGTGCCAGCGGAGACGACAGAACAACCTACGAGCAGTACTTC,CASGDDRTTYEQYF
TRBJ2-2,NA,TRBV9,NA,TGTGCCAGCAGCCCCCGATCTTCGGTCGGCACCGGGGAGCTGTTTTTT,CASSPRSSVGTGELFF
TRBJ1-2,NA,TRBV5-5,NA,TGTGCCAGCAGCTTGGCGCCGCCACCCGACACCGATGGCTACACCTTC,CASSLAPPPDTDGYTF